The 18 T cell receptor beta chains in this list originate from one sample, sequenced in a study of T cell repertoires in cytomegalovirus infection. These receptors lack a known antigen. TCRdb itself ran the reads through MiXCR, one entry per CDR3 protein. The sample has around 430,000 distinct CDR3 sequences, approximately 40% seen once. Sequences were derived from cultured PBMCs, sampled from culture after CMV antigen stimulation. These receptors originate from a human donor in good health (CMV status not recorded). Some clones in this sample may be carry-over from other donors' samples.

The chain recombines TRBV20-1 with TRBJ1-4; possibly TRBD1 for D (5 bases). Germline V gene lookup returns CDR1 DFQATT and CDR2 SNEGSKA (reference sequence). The CDR3 sequence is 13 residues long. The germline V and J ends were trimmed by 3 bases and 6 bases, with 11 bases remaining between them. CDR3 nucleotides: TGCAGTGCTAGTGATGGGGCGGATGAAAAACTGTTTTTT. This encodes CSASDGADEKLFF.

The rearrangement uses TRBV27 and TRBJ2-1; D unresolved. Trimming shortened V by 3 bases and J by 14 bases, and 11 bases separated the two germline ends. The length of the CDR3 is 11 residues. Per the germline V gene, CDR1 is MNHEY and CDR2 is SMNVEV (reference sequence). The CDR3 region is CASSFEAVEFF. CDR3 DNA: TGTGCCAGCAGTTTCGAGGCAGTGGAGTTCTTC.

The V call is TRBV5-4, the J call TRBJ1-6; 8 bases map to TRBD1. Germline CDR1 reads SGHNT; CDR2 reads YYREEE (reference sequence). V dropped 2 bases and J dropped 10; count of bases not matched to a gene: 2. The CDR3 totals 13 residues. The CDR3 sequence is CASSFQGASPLHF. The CDR3 coding sequence is TGTGCCAGCAGCTTCCAGGGGGCATCACCCCTCCACTTT.

The chain is built from TRBV12-3 or TRBV12-4 and TRBJ2-2, with a possible D match to TRBD2 (6 bases). The CDR3 has 14 amino acids. V shed 5 bases and J shed 4 bases, with 11 bases lying between them. CDR3 sequence (DNA): TGTGCCAGCAGTCCAGGGACTGCCACCGGGGAGCTGTTTTTT. Its translation is CASSPGTATGELFF.

This clonotype appeared a few times. The rearrangement links TRBV12-3 or TRBV12-4 to TRBJ2-5; TRBD2 might be the D (6 bases). The V end lost 5 bases, the J end lost 5 bases, and 12 bases lay between the germline ends. This CDR3 comprises 13 residues. The CDR3 loop is CASSVRLGETQYF. CDR3 bases: TGTGCCAGCAGTGTCAGACTAGGGGAGACCCAGTACTTC.

The genes are TRBV6-2 or TRBV6-3 and TRBJ2-5; D perhaps matches TRBD1 (6 bases). V lost 0 bases and J 1 base, leaving 12 bases between the germline ends. Germline CDR1 reads MNHEY; CDR2 reads SVGEGT. This CDR3 has 16 amino acids. The CDR3 region is CASSYSRDTPQETQYF. The DNA for the CDR3 is TGTGCCAGCAGTTACTCCCGGGACACACCCCAAGAGACCCAGTACTTC.

V gene TRBV7-2 combines with J gene TRBJ2-3; tentative D call: TRBD2 (5 bases). The CDR3 is 14 amino acids. The germline V gene has CDR1 SGHTA and CDR2 FQGNSA. Trimming shortened V by 1 base and J by 5 bases, and 10 bases separated the two germline ends. For the CDR3, the DNA is TGTGCCAGCAGCTTAGTATTCGGGGAAGATACGCAGTATTTT. It yields the protein CASSLVFGEDTQYF.

The chain recombines TRBV10-3 with TRBJ2-2; D is tentatively TRBD1 or TRBD2 (5 bases each). V dropped 8 bases and J dropped 6 bases, with 22 bases sitting between them. Germline V gene lookup returns CDR1 ENHRY and CDR2 SYGVKD. The CDR3 is made up of 16 amino acids. The CDR3 loop reads CAISSMGVAPAGELFF. DNA of the CDR3: TGTGCCATCTCATCTATGGGGGTCGCCCCGGCCGGGGAGCTGTTTTTT.

This chain uses TRBV11-2 with TRBJ2-5; 9 bases map to TRBD2. The germline CDR1 and CDR2 sequences are SGHAT and FQNNGV. This CDR3 comprises 15 residues. V dropped 6 bases and J dropped 2; count of bases not matched to a gene: 7. In DNA, the CDR3 is TGTGCCAGCAGACCCCTAGCGGGAATACAAGAGACCCAGTACTTC. It yields the protein CASRPLAGIQETQYF.

J is TRBJ2-1 and V is TRBV19; TRBD2 matches 10 bases. Looked up from germline, CDR1 is LNHDA and CDR2 is SQIVND (reference sequence). The CDR3 extends over 15 amino acids. Trimming removed 4 bases from V and 6 bases from J; junction bases left unmatched: 6. CDR3 sequence: CASSRLAGQTNEQFF. Here the CDR3 DNA reads TGTGCCAGTAGTAGACTAGCGGGCCAAACCAATGAGCAGTTCTTC.

This clonotype was observed a few times. The CDR3 DNA follows: TGTGCCAGCAGCTTACGACTGAGCTACAATGAGCAGTTCTTC. Its translation: CASSLRLSYNEQFF. J is TRBJ2-1 and V is TRBV7-9; D is ambiguous. The CDR3 covers 14 residues. Per germline, CDR1 SEHNR and CDR2 FQNEAQ (reference sequence). V lost 2 bases and J 3 bases, leaving 8 bases between the germline ends.

This sequence joins TRBV18 and TRBJ2-1, with TRBD2 identical over 7 bases. There are 14 residues in the CDR3. Trimming at V came to 3 bases and at J to 9 bases, leaving 8 bases not matched to a gene. From germline, CDR1 is KGHSH and CDR2 LQKENI. CDR3 amino acids: CASSPGREYGEQFF. Written as DNA, the CDR3 is TGTGCCAGCTCACCTGGGCGGGAGTATGGTGAGCAGTTCTTC.

This clonotype was detected only a few times. The chain has TRBV6-5 and TRBJ1-3, with TRBD1 as a possible D gene (6 bases). The CDR3 contains 13 residues. The germline gives CDR1 MNHEY, CDR2 SVGAGI. The ends were cut back, 6 bases at V and 2 bases at J, with 8 bases in the middle. The chain's CDR3 is CASRYRAGNTIYF. The CDR3 DNA sequence: TGTGCCAGCAGATACAGGGCTGGAAACACCATATATTTT.

This chain connects TRBV7-2 to TRBJ2-2; 9 nucleotides align to TRBD1. The CDR3 is made up of 15 amino acids. Germline V gene lookup returns CDR1 SGHTA and CDR2 FQGNSA. V was clipped by 5 bases and J by 5 bases; unmatched bases: 6. The chain's CDR3 is CASSIRTGVTGELFF. As DNA, the CDR3 is TGTGCCAGCAGCATTCGGACAGGGGTTACCGGGGAGCTGTTTTTT. The full variable domain, its missing parts supplied by reference TRBV7-2 and TRBJ2-2, is GAGVSQSPSNKVTEKGKDVELRCDPISGHTALYWYRQSLGQGLEFLIYFQGNSAPDKSGLPSDRFSAERTGGSVSTLTIQRTQQEDSAVYLCASSIRTGVTGELFFGEGSRLTVL.

This clonotype was seen a few times. This chain connects TRBV5-6 to TRBJ2-2, with D possibly TRBD1 on 6 matching bases. Germline V gene data show CDR1 as SGHDT and CDR2 as YYEEEE. This CDR3 has 14 residues. V lost 4 bases, J lost 7 bases, and 14 bases lay in between. This CDR3 is CASSVGTSGGELFF. The CDR3 DNA is TGTGCCAGCAGCGTTGGGACATCCGGCGGGGAGCTGTTTTTT.

The rearrangement uses TRBV2 and TRBJ1-3; perhaps TRBD1 as D (5 bases). V lost 7 bases to trimming and J lost 0 bases, with 19 bases between them. The CDR3 spans 17 residues. CDR1 and CDR2 (germline): SNHLY, FYNNEI. The CDR3 DNA sequence: TGTGCCAGCAACTCTCGGGGCCAATACTCCTCTGGAAACACCATATATTTT. It specifies CASNSRGQYSSGNTIYF.

V gene TRBV2 combines with J gene TRBJ1-2; D gene uncertain. CDR1 SNHLY and CDR2 FYNNEI come from the germline V gene. The ends were cut back, 4 bases at V and 8 bases at J, with 20 bases in the middle. The CDR3 loop spans 15 amino acids. CDR3 DNA: TGTGCCAGCAGTGTTAGTCGGACGCCGGGCGGGGGCTACACCTTC. Translated, it gives CASSVSRTPGGGYTF.

Ten or more counts support this clonotype. The rearrangement joins TRBV7-2 to TRBJ1-1; D not resolved. Germline lookup yields CDR1 SGHTA and CDR2 FQGNSA. This CDR3 is 13 amino acids long. The ends were cut back, 0 bases at V and 5 bases at J, with 7 bases in the middle. The CDR3 nucleotides read TGTGCCAGCAGCTTAGCTCCGGGGACTGAAGCTTTCTTT. It encodes CASSLAPGTEAFF.